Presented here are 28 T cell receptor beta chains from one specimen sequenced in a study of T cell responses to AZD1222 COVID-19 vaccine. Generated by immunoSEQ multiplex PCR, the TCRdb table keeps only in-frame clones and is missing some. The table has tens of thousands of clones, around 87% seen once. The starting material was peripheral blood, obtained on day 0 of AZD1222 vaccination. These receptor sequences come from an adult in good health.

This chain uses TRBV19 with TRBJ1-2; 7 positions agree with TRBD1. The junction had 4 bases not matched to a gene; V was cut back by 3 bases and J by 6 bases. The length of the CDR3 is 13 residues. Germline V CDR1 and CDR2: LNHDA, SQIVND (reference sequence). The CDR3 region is CASSIRQGDGYTF. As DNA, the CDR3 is TGTGCCAGTAGTATTCGACAGGGAGATGGCTACACCTTC.

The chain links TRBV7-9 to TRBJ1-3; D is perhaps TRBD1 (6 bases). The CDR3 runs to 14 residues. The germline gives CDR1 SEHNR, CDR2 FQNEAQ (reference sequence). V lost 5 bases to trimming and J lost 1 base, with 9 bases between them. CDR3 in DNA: TGTGCCAGCAGCCGGGGGCAGTCTGGAAACACCATATATTTT. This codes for CASSRGQSGNTIYF.

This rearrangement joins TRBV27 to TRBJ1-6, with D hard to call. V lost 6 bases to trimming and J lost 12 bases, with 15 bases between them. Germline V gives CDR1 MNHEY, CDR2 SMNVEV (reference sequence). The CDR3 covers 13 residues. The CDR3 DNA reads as TGTGCCAGCAGCGCCCGTGGAATTCAACCCCTCCACTTT. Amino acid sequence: CASSARGIQPLHF.

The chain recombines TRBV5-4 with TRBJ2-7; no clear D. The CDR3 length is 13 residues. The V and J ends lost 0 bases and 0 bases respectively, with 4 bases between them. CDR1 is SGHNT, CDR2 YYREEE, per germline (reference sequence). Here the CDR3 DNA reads TGTGCCAGCAGCTTGGCAGGCTCCTACGAGCAGTACTTC. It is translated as CASSLAGSYEQYF.

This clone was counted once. The CDR3 sequence is CASSVGDSSYEQYF. For the CDR3, the DNA is TGTGCCAGCAGTGTAGGGGACAGCTCCTACGAGCAGTACTTC. V usage is TRBV2 and J usage is TRBJ2-7; 7 bases align to TRBD1. The CDR3 is 14 residues long. Trimming took 4 bases from V and 0 from J; bases not matched to a gene: 3. CDR1 SNHLY and CDR2 FYNNEI come from the germline V gene.

The CDR3 loop reads CASSIRGSDQPQHF. The CDR3 DNA reads TGTGCCAGTAGTATTAGAGGGTCCGATCAGCCCCAGCATTTT. The chain employs TRBV19 and TRBJ1-5; D is undetermined. Between the trimmed V and J ends, which lost 3 bases and 5 bases, there was a span of 11 bases. Germline CDR1 and CDR2: LNHDA and SQIVND (reference sequence). This CDR3 has 14 amino acids.

The CDR3 bases are TGTGCCAGCTCATCGGGGGCCTTGGTTGGAAACACCATATATTTT. It yields the protein CASSSGALVGNTIYF. The chain is built from TRBV18 and TRBJ1-3; possibly TRBD1 for D (6 bases). V was shortened by 5 bases and J by 3 bases, with 14 bases between the two germline ends. Germline V CDR1 and CDR2: KGHSH, LQKENI. The length of the CDR3 is 15 residues.

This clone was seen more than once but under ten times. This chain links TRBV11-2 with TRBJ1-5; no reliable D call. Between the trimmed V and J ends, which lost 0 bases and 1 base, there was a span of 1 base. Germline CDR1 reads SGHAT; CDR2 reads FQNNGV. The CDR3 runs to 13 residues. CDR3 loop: CASSLESNQPQHF. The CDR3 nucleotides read TGTGCCAGCAGCTTAGAAAGCAATCAGCCCCAGCATTTT.

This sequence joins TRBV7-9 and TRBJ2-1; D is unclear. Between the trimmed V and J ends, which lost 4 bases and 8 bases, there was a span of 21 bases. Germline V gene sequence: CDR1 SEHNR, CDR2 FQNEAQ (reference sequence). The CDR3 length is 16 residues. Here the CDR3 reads CASSSITSPGFDEQFF. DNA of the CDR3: TGTGCCAGCAGCTCCATAACAAGCCCAGGTTTTGATGAGCAGTTCTTC.

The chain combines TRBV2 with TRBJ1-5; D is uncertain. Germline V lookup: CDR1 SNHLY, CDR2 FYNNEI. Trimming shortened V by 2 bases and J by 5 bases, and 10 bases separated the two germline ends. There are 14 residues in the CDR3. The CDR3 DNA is TGTGCCAGCAGTGAAACTCGCTTCGATCAGCCCCAGCATTTT. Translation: CASSETRFDQPQHF.

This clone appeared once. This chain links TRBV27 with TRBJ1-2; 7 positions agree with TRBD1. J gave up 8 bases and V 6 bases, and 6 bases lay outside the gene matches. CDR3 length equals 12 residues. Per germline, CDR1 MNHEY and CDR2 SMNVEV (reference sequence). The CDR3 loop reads CASRFRQGGYTF. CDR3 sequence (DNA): TGTGCCAGCAGGTTCCGACAGGGAGGCTACACCTTC.

CDR3 in DNA: TGTGCCAGCAGCTTGACGGTCGGCGGATTCTACGAGCAGTACTTC. As protein: CASSLTVGGFYEQYF. The rearrangement links TRBV5-4 to TRBJ2-7; D remains unclear. V lost 1 base and J 3 bases, leaving 14 bases between the germline ends. The CDR3 covers 15 residues. CDR1 and CDR2 (germline): SGHNT, YYREEE (reference sequence).

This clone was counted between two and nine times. CDR3 sequence reads: CASSSQDFYNEQFF. The CDR3 DNA follows: TGTGCCAGCAGCTCCCAGGACTTTTACAATGAGCAGTTCTTC. The chain employs TRBV11-2 and TRBJ2-1, with D possibly TRBD2 on 5 matching bases. V was shortened by 4 bases and J by 4 bases, with 11 bases between the two germline ends. The germline V gene encodes CDR1 SGHAT and CDR2 FQNNGV. CDR3 size: 14 residues.

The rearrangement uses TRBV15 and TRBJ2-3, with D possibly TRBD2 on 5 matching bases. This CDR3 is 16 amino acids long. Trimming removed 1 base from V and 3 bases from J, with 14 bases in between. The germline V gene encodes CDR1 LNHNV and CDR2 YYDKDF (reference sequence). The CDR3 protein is CATSRGRGAETDTQYF. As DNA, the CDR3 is TGTGCCACCAGCAGAGGTCGAGGAGCGGAGACAGATACGCAGTATTTT. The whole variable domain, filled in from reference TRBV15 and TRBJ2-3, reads DAMVIQNPRYQVTQFGKPVTLSCSQTLNHNVMYWYQQKSSQAPKLLFHYYDKDFNNEADTPDNFQSRRPNTSFCFLDIRSPGLGDTAMYLCATSRGRGAETDTQYFGPGTRLTVL.

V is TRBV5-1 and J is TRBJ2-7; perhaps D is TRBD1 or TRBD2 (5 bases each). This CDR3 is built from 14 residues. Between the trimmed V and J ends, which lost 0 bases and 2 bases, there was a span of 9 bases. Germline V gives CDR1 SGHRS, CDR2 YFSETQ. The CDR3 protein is CASSLVPGPYEQYF. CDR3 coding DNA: TGCGCCAGCAGCTTGGTTCCGGGGCCCTACGAGCAGTACTTC.

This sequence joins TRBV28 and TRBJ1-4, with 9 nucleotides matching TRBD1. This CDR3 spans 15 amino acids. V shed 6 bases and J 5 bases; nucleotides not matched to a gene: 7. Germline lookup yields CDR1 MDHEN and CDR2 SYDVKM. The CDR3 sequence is CASRSTGTGNEKLFF. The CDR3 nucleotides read TGTGCCAGCAGGTCGACCGGGACAGGGAATGAAAAACTGTTTTTT.

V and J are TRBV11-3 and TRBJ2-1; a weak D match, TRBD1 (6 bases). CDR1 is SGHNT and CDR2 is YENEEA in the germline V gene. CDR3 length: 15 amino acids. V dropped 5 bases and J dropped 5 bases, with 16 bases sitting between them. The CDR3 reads CASSPRAGANNEQFF. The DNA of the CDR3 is TGTGCCAGCAGCCCCCGGGCAGGGGCGAACAATGAGCAGTTCTTC.

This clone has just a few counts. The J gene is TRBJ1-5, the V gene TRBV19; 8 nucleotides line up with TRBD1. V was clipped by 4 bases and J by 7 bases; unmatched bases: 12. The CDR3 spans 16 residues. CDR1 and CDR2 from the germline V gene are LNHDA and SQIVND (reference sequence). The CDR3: CASSTLAGGAGQPQHF. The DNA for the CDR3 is TGTGCCAGTAGTACCTTAGCAGGGGGCGCGGGACAGCCCCAGCATTTT.

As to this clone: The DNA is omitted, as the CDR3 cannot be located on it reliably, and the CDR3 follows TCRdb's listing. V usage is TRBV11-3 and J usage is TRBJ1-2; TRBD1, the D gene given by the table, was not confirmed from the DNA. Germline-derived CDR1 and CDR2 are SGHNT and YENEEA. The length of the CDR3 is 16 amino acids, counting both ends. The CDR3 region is CASSSSVGAANYGYTF.

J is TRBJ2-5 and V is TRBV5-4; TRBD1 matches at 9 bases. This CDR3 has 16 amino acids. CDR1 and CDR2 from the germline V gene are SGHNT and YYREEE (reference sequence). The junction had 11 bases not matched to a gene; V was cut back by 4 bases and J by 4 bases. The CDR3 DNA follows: TGTGCCAGCAGCGTGGGGGACAGGGTAGGAAGAGAGACCCAGTACTTC. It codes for CASSVGDRVGRETQYF.

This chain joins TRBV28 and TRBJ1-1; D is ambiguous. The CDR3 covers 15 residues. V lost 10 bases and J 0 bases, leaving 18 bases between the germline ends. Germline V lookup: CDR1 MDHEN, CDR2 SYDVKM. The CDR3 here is CATNEGNQVNTEAFF. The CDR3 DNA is TGTGCCACGAATGAAGGAAACCAGGTGAACACTGAAGCTTTCTTT. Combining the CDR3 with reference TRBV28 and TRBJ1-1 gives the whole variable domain DVKVTQSSRYLVKRTGEKVFLECVQDMDHENMFWYRQDPGLGLRLIYFSYDVKMKEKGDIPEGYSVSREKKERFSLILESASTNQTSMYLCATNEGNQVNTEAFFGQGTRLTVV.

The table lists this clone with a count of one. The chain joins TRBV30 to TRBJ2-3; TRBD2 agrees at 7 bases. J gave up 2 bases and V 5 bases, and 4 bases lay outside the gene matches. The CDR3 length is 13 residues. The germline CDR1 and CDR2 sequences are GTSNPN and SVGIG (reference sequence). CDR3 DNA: TGTGCCTGGGGGAGCGGGACCACAGATACGCAGTATTTT. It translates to CAWGSGTTDTQYF.

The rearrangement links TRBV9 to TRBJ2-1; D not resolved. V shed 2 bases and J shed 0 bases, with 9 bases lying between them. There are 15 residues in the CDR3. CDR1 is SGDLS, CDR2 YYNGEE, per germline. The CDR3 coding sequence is TGTGCCAGCAGCGTCGGATCCAACTCCTACAATGAGCAGTTCTTC. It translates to CASSVGSNSYNEQFF.

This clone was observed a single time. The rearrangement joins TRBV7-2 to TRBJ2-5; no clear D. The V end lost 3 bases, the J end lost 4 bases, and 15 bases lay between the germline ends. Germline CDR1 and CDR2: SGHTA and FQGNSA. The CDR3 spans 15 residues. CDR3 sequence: CASSFARTMGETQYF. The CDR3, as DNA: TGTGCCAGCAGCTTTGCTCGGACCATGGGAGAGACCCAGTACTTC.

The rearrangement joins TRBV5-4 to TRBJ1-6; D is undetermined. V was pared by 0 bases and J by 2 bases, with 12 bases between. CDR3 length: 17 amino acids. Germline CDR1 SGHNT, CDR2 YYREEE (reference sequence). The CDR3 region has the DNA TGTGCCAGCAGCTTGGGGCCGGGAGAAGCCTATAATTCACCCCTCCACTTT. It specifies CASSLGPGEAYNSPLHF.

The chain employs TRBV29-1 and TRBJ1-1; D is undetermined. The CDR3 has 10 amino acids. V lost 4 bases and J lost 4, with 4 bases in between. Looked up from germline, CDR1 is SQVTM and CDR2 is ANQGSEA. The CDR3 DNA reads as TGCAGCGTTGTGAGCACTGAAGCTTTCTTT. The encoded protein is CSVVSTEAFF. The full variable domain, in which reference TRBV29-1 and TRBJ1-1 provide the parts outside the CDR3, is SAVISQKPSRDICQRGTSLTIQCQVDSQVTMMFWYRQQPGQSLTLIATANQGSEATYESGFVIDKFPISRPNLTFSTLTVSNMSPEDSSIYLCSVVSTEAFFGQGTRLTVV.

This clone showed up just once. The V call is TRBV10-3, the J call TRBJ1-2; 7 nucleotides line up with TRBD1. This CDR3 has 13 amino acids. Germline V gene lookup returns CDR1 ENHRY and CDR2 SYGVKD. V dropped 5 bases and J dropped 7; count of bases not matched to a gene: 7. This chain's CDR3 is CAISQGGDGGYTF. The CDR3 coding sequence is TGTGCCATCAGTCAGGGGGGAGACGGTGGCTACACCTTC.

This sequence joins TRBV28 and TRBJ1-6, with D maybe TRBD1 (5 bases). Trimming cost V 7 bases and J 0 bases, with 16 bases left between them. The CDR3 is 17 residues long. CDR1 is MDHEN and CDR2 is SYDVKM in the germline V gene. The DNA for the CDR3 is TGTGCCAGCACCCGGGGGGGTGCCAGCTCCTATAATTCACCCCTCCACTTT. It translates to CASTRGGASSYNSPLHF.